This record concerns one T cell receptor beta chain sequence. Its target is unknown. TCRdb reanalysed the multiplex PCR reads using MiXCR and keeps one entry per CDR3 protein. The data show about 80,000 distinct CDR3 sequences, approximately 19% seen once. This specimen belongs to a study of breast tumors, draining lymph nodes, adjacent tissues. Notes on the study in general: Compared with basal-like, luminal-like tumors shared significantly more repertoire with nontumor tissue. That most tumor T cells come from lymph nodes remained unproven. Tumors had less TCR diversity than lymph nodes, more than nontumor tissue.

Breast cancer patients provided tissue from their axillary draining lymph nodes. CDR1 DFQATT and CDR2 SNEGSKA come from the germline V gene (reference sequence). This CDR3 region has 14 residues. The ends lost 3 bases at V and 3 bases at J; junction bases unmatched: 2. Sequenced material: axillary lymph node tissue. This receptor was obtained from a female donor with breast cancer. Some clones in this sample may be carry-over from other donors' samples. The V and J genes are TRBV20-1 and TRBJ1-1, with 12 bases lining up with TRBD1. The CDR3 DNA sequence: TGCAGTGCTAGGGGGACAGGGGGCCACACTGAAGCTTTCTTT. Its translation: CSARGTGGHTEAFF.